This T cell receptor (beta chain) was documented in a study of post-analysis software for immune sequencing data. As for the study in general: Clinical courses comprised relapsing-remitting, secondary progressive and progressive-relapsing multiple sclerosis.

Findings and caveats of the study: Batch-matched samples strongly co-clustered by F measure. TRBV segments more frequent in patients than in controls numbered five and included TRBV5-6, TRBV5-1 and TRBV20-1. The normalized Chao1 diversity of multiple sclerosis patients was significantly lower than that of controls.

Prepared libraries of TCR beta cDNA carried unique molecular identifiers. T cells numbering roughly 1 to 10 million yielded some 500,000 cDNA molecules. TCRdb used MiXCR to reprocess the PCR reads, holding one entry per CDR3 protein. The sample consists of 400,000 to 500,000 distinct CDR3 sequences, approximately 37% of them appearing once. V lost 3 bases and J lost 8; bases outside the gene matches: 7. Germline loops: CDR1 DFQATT, CDR2 SNEGSKA (reference sequence). The CDR3 contains 14 residues. Only a few counts were recorded for this clonotype. Its cognate antigen is unknown. The rearrangement uses TRBV20-1 and TRBJ2-1, with 10 bases matching TRBD2. The material sequenced was blood. This TCR was sampled from a girl aged 2-10 years with multiple sclerosis. The CDR3 is CSASRPSGSYEQFF. DNA of the CDR3: TGCAGTGCTAGTCGGCCTAGCGGGAGCTATGAGCAGTTCTTC.